The text below deals with one T cell receptor beta chain. Its specificity is not known. This entry belongs to a study of T-cell memory formation after mild COVID-19. For the study at large: The TCR clusters were mostly specific to one donor.

Barcoded TCR alpha and TCR beta cDNA libraries with UMIs came from 5'RACE using constant-segment primers. TCRdb reprocessed the 5' RACE reads via MiXCR and lists one record per CDR3 protein. This table holds some 88,000 distinct CDR3 sequences, around 27% found once. Study-level findings and limits: Clones which contracted sat mainly in CM and EM if CD4+, and in EMRA if CD8+. Clonal second-wave expansions that peaked on day 37 had unconfirmed SARS-CoV-2 specificity.

Trimming pared 0 bases from V and 5 bases from J, leaving 6 bases between. CDR1 SGHTA and CDR2 FQGNSA come from the germline V gene. The CDR3 sequence is 13 residues long. The clonotype comes from a man between 18 and 29 years old who had mild COVID-19 (a few samples of this study predate the infection). Cell type and time point are not known. Sequencing was performed on PBMCs or a T cell subset sorted from them (not recorded which). This chain uses TRBV7-2 with TRBJ2-3; D call uncertain. The CDR3 DNA is TGTGCCAGCAGCTTAGCGCGGAGAGATACGCAGTATTTT. Translation gives CASSLARRDTQYF.